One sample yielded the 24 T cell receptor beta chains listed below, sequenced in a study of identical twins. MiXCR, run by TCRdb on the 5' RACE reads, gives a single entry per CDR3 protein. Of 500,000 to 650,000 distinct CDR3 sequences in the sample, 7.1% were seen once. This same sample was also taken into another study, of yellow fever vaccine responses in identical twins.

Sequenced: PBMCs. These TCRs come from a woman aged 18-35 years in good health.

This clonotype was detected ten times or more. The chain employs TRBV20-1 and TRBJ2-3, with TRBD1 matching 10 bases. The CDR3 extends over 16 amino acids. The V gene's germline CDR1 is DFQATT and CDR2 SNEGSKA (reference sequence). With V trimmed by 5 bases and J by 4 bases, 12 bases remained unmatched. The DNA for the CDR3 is TGCAGTGCTTCCAGGACAGGGGGGTATCCCGCAGATACGCAGTATTTT. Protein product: CSASRTGGYPADTQYF.

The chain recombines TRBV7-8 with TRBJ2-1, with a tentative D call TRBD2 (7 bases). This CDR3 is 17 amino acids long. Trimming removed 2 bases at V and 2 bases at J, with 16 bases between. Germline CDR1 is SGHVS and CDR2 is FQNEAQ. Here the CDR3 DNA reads TGTGCCAGCAGCTTAACTTTTGGGGGGGCGGCCTACAATGAGCAGTTCTTC. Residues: CASSLTFGGAAYNEQFF.

This chain's CDR3 is CSASTGTHSSYEQYF. The CDR3 DNA is TGCAGTGCAAGCACGGGGACCCATTCTTCCTACGAGCAGTACTTC. This chain joins TRBV20-1 and TRBJ2-7, with D possibly called TRBD1 or TRBD2 (5 bases each). V was shortened by 6 bases and J by 1 base, with 19 bases between the two germline ends. The CDR3 loop spans 15 amino acids. Germline V gene lookup returns CDR1 DFQATT and CDR2 SNEGSKA (reference sequence).

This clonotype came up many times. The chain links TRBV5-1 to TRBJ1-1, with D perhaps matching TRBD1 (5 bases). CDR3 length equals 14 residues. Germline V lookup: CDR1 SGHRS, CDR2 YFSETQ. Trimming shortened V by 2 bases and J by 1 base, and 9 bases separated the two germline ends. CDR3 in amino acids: CASSFVQGNTEAFF. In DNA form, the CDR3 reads TGCGCCAGCAGCTTTGTGCAGGGGAACACTGAAGCTTTCTTT.

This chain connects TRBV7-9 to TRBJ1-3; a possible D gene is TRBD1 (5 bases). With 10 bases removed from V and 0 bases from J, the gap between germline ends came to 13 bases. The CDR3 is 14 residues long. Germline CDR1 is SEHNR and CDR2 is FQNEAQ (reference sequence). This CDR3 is CATAQVTSGNTIYF. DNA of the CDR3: TGTGCCACCGCACAGGTTACCTCTGGAAACACCATATATTTT.

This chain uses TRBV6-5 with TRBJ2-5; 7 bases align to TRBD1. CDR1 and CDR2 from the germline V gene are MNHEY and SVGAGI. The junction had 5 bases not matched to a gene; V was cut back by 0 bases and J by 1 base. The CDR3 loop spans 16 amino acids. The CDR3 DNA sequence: TGTGCCAGCAGTTACTCGGACAGGCCCACCCAAGAGACCCAGTACTTC. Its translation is CASSYSDRPTQETQYF.

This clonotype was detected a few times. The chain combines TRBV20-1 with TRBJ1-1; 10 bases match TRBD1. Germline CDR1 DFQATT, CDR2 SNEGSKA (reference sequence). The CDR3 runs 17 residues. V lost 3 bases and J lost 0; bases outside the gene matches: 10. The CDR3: CSARIRGQGFMNTEAFF. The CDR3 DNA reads TGCAGTGCTAGGATCCGGGGACAGGGGTTCATGAACACTGAAGCTTTCTTT.

This CDR3 is CAGGTDRLSYTF. DNA for the CDR3: TGTGCCGGGGGGACGGACAGACTAAGCTACACCTTC. The genes are TRBV28 and TRBJ1-2, with D possibly being TRBD1 (6 bases). V gave up 11 bases and J gave up 9 bases, with 19 bases separating them. The CDR3 runs 12 residues. CDR1 is MDHEN, CDR2 SYDVKM, per germline.

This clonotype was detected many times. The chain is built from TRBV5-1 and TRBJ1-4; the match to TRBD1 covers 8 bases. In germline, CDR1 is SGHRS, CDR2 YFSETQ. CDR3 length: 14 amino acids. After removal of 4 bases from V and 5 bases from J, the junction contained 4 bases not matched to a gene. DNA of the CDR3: TGCGCCAGCAGCATTGGGACAGGAAATGAAAAACTGTTTTTT. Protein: CASSIGTGNEKLFF. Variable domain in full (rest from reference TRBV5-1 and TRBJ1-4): KAGVTQTPRYLIKTRGQQVTLSCSPISGHRSVSWYQQTPGQGLQFLFEYFSETQRNKGNFPGRFSGRQFSNSRSEMNVSTLELGDSALYLCASSIGTGNEKLFFGSGTQLSVL.

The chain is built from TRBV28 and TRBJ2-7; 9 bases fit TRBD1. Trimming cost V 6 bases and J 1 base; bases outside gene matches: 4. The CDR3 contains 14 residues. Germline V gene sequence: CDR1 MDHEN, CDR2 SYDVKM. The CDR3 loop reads CASSRQGGSYEQYV. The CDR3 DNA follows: TGTGCCAGCAGCCGACAGGGGGGATCCTACGAGCAGTACGTC.

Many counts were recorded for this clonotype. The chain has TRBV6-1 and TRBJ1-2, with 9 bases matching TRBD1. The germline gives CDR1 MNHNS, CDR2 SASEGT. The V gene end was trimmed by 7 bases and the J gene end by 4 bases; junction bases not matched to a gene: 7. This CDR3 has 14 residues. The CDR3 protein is CASTVQGAAYGYTF. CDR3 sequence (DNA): TGTGCCAGCACTGTACAGGGGGCGGCCTATGGCTACACCTTC.

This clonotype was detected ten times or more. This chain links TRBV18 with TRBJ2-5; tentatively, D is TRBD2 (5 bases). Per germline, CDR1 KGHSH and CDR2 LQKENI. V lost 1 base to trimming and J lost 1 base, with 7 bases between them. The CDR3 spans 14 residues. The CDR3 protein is CASSPLRGQETQYF. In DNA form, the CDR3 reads TGTGCCAGCTCACCACTTCGGGGCCAAGAGACCCAGTACTTC.

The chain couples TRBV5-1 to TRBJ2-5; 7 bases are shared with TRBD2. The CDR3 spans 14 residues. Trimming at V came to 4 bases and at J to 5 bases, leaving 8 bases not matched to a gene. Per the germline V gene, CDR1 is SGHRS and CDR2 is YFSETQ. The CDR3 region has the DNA TGCGCCAGCAGCGCCGGGGGAGGGTCGGAGACCCAGTACTTC. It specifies CASSAGGGSETQYF.

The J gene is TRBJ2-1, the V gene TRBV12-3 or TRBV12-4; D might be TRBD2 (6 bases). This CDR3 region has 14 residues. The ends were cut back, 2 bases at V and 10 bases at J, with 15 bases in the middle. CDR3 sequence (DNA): TGTGCCAGCAGTTTATCCCCGGGGGTAGGCGAGCAGTTCTTC. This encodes CASSLSPGVGEQFF.

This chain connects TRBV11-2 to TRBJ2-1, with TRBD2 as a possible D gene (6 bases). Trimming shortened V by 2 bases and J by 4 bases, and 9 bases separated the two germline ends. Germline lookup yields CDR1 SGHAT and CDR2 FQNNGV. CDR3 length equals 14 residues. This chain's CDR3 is CASSLIAGYNEQFF. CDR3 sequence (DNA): TGTGCCAGCAGCTTAATCGCGGGGTACAATGAGCAGTTCTTC.

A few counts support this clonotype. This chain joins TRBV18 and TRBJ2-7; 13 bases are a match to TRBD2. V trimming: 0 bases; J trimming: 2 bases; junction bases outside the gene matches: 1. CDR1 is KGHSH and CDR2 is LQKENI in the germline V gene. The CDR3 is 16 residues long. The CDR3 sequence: CASSPPLAGGTYEQYF. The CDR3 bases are TGTGCCAGCTCACCACCACTAGCGGGAGGGACCTACGAGCAGTACTTC.

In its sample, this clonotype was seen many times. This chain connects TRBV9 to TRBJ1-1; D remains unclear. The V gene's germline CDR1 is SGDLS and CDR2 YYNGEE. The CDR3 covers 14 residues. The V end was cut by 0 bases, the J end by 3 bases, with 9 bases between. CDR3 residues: CASSVESPHTEAFF. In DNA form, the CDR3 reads TGTGCCAGCAGCGTAGAGAGCCCCCACACTGAAGCTTTCTTT.

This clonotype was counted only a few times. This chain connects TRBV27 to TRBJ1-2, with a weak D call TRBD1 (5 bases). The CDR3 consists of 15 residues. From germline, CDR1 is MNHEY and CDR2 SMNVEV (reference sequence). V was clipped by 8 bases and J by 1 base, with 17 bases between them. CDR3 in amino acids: CASGGRGTLNYGYTF. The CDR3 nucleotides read TGTGCCAGCGGTGGGAGGGGCACTCTTAACTATGGCTACACCTTC.

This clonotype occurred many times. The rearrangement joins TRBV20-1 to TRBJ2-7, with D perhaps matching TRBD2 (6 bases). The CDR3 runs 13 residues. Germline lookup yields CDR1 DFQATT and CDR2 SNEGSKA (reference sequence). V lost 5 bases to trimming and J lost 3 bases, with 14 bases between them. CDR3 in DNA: TGCAGTGCTTGGAGCGGGCAGTTCTACGAGCAGTACGTC. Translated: CSAWSGQFYEQYV.

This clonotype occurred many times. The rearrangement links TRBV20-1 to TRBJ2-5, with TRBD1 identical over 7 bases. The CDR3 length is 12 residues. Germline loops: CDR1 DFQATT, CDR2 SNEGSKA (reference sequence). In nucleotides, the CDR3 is TGCAGCCCTGGGACAGCACAAGAGACCCAGTACTTC. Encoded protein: CSPGTAQETQYF.

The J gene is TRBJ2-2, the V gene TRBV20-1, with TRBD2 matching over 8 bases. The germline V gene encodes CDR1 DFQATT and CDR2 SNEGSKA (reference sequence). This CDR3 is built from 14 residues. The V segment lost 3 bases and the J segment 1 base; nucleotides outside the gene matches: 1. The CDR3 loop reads CSARSGGNTGELFF. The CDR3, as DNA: TGCAGTGCTAGGAGCGGGGGGAACACCGGGGAGCTGTTTTTT.

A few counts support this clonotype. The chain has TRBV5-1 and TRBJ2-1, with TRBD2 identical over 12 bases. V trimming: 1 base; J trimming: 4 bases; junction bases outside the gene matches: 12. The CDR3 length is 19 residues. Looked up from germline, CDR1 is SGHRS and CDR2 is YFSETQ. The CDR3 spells CASSLRGQLAGGSYNEQFF. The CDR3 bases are TGCGCCAGCAGCTTGAGGGGCCAGCTAGCGGGAGGGTCGTACAATGAGCAGTTCTTC.

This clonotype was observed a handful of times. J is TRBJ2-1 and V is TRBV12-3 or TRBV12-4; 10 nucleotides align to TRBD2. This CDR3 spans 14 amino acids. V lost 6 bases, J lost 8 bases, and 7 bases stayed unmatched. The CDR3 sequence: CASSRLAGMDEQFF. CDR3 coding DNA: TGTGCCAGCAGCAGACTAGCGGGTATGGATGAGCAGTTCTTC.

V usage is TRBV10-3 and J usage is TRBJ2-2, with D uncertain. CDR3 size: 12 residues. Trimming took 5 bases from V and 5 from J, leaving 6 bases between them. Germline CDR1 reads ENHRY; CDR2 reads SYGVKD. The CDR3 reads CAISKRTGELFF. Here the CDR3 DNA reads TGTGCCATCAGTAAGAGGACCGGGGAGCTGTTTTTT.